The rows below give T cell receptor beta chains drawn from one sample of a study of T cells after posttransplantation cyclophosphamide. Repertoires were generated with immunoSEQ multiplex PCR, while TCRdb's copy carries only in-frame clones and drops some. Captured here are approximately 39,000 clones, none seen once; the top ten comprise approximately 1.1%. Sequencing used PBMCs. The origin of the receptors is a girl between 10 and 17 years old in good health, CMV-negative, and a related stem cell transplant donor. CDR3s include the opening cysteine and the closing phenylalanine or tryptophan. A D gene is named only where the DNA matches it firmly. Only part of the rows carry a size: once, few, many, or a class if the clone is expanded.

J gene: TRBJ2-7
D gene: TRBD2
V gene: TRBV6-5
clone size: many
CDR3 protein: CASSYSLRGGDEQYF
CDR3 DNA: TGTGCCAGCAGTTACTCCCTACGGGGGGGCGACGAGCAGTACTTC

J gene: TRBJ1-4
D gene: TRBD1
V gene: TRBV11-2
clone size: many
CDR3 protein: CASSLLGQGNEKLFF
CDR3 DNA: TGTGCCAGCAGCTTATTGGGACAGGGTAATGAAAAACTGTTTTTT

J gene: TRBJ1-2
D gene: -
V gene: TRBV7-2
clone size: few
CDR3 protein: CASSSTWGRGPLLYGYTF
CDR3 DNA: TGTGCCAGCAGCTCGACTTGGGGCAGGGGCCCTCTACTCTATGGCTACACCTTC

J gene: TRBJ1-2
D gene: -
V gene: TRBV5-6
clone size: many
CDR3 protein: CASAGWSQKQLYGYTF
CDR3 DNA: TGTGCCAGCGCCGGGTGGAGTCAGAAACAACTCTATGGCTACACCTTC

J gene: TRBJ1-5
D gene: TRBD1
V gene: TRBV19
clone size: many
CDR3 protein: CASNRGQGQPQHF
CDR3 DNA: TGTGCCAGTAATAGGGGACAGGGTCAGCCCCAGCATTTT

J gene: TRBJ1-2
D gene: -
V gene: TRBV4-1
clone size: -
CDR3 protein: CASRDGRKKTGGYTF
CDR3 DNA: TGCGCCAGCAGAGACGGTCGGAAAAAAACGGGGGGCTACACCTTC

J gene: TRBJ2-7
D gene: -
V gene: TRBV6-6
clone size: -
CDR3 protein: CASSTRRGSYEQYF
CDR3 DNA: TGTGCCAGCAGTACCCGTCGGGGTAGCTACGAGCAGTACTTC

J gene: TRBJ2-3
D gene: -
V gene: TRBV27
clone size: many
CDR3 protein: CASSSLSTDTQYF
CDR3 DNA: TGTGCCAGCAGTTCCCTCAGCACAGATACGCAGTATTTT

J gene: TRBJ1-1
D gene: -
V gene: TRBV7-9
clone size: few
CDR3 protein: CASSPPGQGWFNTEAFF
CDR3 DNA: TGTGCCAGCAGCCCACCAGGTCAGGGGTGGTTTAACACTGAAGCTTTCTTT

J gene: TRBJ1-2
D gene: TRBD1
V gene: TRBV5-4
clone size: few
CDR3 protein: CASSSERDRYYGYTF
CDR3 DNA: TGTGCCAGCAGTTCCGAGAGGGACAGGTACTATGGCTACACCTTC

J gene: TRBJ2-3
D gene: TRBD2
V gene: TRBV5-4
clone size: many
CDR3 protein: CASSLFSSGGIDTQYF
CDR3 DNA: TGTGCCAGCAGCTTGTTTTCTAGCGGGGGGATAGATACGCAGTATTTT

J gene: TRBJ1-2
D gene: -
V gene: TRBV9
clone size: -
CDR3 protein: CASSSSLNYGYTF
CDR3 DNA: TGTGCCAGCAGCTCGTCCCTTAACTATGGCTACACCTTC

J gene: TRBJ2-1
D gene: -
V gene: TRBV7-9
clone size: few
CDR3 protein: CASSEARSFFYREQFF
CDR3 DNA: TGTGCCAGCAGCGAGGCTAGGTCTTTTTTCTATCGTGAGCAGTTCTTC

J gene: TRBJ2-7
D gene: -
V gene: TRBV18
clone size: many
CDR3 protein: CASSPSPAGGTYEQYF
CDR3 DNA: TGTGCCAGCTCACCGAGCCCGGCAGGGGGGACCTACGAGCAGTACTTC

J gene: TRBJ1-1
D gene: -
V gene: TRBV6-6
clone size: many
CDR3 protein: CASMAENTEAFF
CDR3 DNA: TGTGCCAGCATGGCGGAGAACACTGAAGCTTTCTTT

J gene: TRBJ2-5
D gene: -
V gene: TRBV7-2
clone size: few
CDR3 protein: CASSLAAYREETQYF
CDR3 DNA: TGTGCCAGCAGCTTAGCGGCCTACAGGGAAGAGACCCAGTACTTC

J gene: TRBJ1-2
D gene: -
V gene: TRBV2
clone size: many
CDR3 protein: CASSDSTGYGYTF
CDR3 DNA: TGTGCCAGCAGTGACTCTACGGGGTATGGCTACACCTTC

J gene: TRBJ1-1
D gene: TRBD1
V gene: TRBV15
clone size: many
CDR3 protein: CATPEGDRGSPEAFF
CDR3 DNA: TGTGCCACCCCTGAAGGGGACAGGGGTTCCCCTGAGGCTTTCTTT

J gene: TRBJ1-1
D gene: -
V gene: TRBV5-1
clone size: many
CDR3 protein: CASSRQQGGAEAFF
CDR3 DNA: TGCGCCAGCAGCCGACAACAGGGAGGGGCTGAAGCTTTCTTT

J gene: TRBJ2-5
D gene: TRBD2
V gene: TRBV5-1
clone size: -
CDR3 protein: CASSRGLAGSETQYF
CDR3 DNA: TGCGCCAGCAGCCGCGGACTAGCGGGGTCAGAAACCCAGTACTTC

J gene: TRBJ2-7
D gene: -
V gene: TRBV7-9
clone size: few
CDR3 protein: CASSWSLSEQYF
CDR3 DNA: TGTGCCAGCAGCTGGTCGCTCAGTGAGCAGTACTTC

J gene: TRBJ2-3
D gene: -
V gene: TRBV15
clone size: -
CDR3 protein: CATSRGRLSQYF
CDR3 DNA: TGTGCCACCAGCAGAGGTCGACTGTCGCAGTATTTT

J gene: TRBJ1-1
D gene: -
V gene: TRBV5-1
clone size: many
CDR3 protein: CASSPREGNTEAFF
CDR3 DNA: TGCGCCAGCAGCCCCCGTGAGGGGAACACTGAAGCTTTCTTT

J gene: TRBJ2-1
D gene: TRBD1
V gene: TRBV5-4
clone size: many
CDR3 protein: CASSPAPRQGALNEQFF
CDR3 DNA: TGTGCCAGCAGTCCTGCTCCTCGACAGGGGGCGTTGAATGAGCAGTTCTTC

J gene: TRBJ2-1
D gene: -
V gene: TRBV9
clone size: many
CDR3 protein: CASSVEGGTRFF
CDR3 DNA: TGTGCCAGCAGCGTAGAGGGCGGGACTCGGTTCTTC

J gene: TRBJ2-7
D gene: TRBD2
V gene: TRBV10-3
clone size: many
CDR3 protein: CAITGTSDGEQYF
CDR3 DNA: TGTGCCATCACCGGGACTAGCGATGGCGAGCAGTACTTC

J gene: TRBJ2-1
D gene: -
V gene: TRBV30
clone size: few
CDR3 protein: CAWSVPGSNEQFF
CDR3 DNA: TGTGCCTGGAGTGTACCAGGGTCCAATGAGCAGTTCTTC

J gene: TRBJ2-7
D gene: -
V gene: TRBV19
clone size: many
CDR3 protein: CASSIGGTPYEQYF
CDR3 DNA: TGTGCCAGTAGTATAGGGGGCACACCATACGAGCAGTACTTC

J gene: TRBJ2-2
D gene: -
V gene: TRBV29-1
clone size: many
CDR3 protein: CSVSTGLDPNTGELFF
CDR3 DNA: TGCAGCGTTAGTACAGGGTTAGATCCGAACACCGGGGAGCTGTTTTTT

J gene: TRBJ1-3
D gene: TRBD1
V gene: TRBV5-1
clone size: many
CDR3 protein: CASSSRDRDYIGGNTIYF
CDR3 DNA: TGCGCCAGCAGCAGCCGGGACAGGGATTATATTGGGGGAAACACCATATATTTT

J gene: TRBJ1-2
D gene: -
V gene: TRBV7-9
clone size: many
CDR3 protein: CASSLDAGRGYTF
CDR3 DNA: TGTGCCAGCAGCTTAGATGCAGGGCGCGGCTACACCTTC

J gene: TRBJ2-3
D gene: TRBD2
V gene: TRBV6-1
clone size: -
CDR3 protein: CASSDLPSGGDEYF
CDR3 DNA: TGTGCCAGCAGTGACTTACCTAGCGGGGGGGATGAGTATTTT

J gene: TRBJ2-3
D gene: -
V gene: TRBV10-2
clone size: many
CDR3 protein: CASSEFRRQGDTQYF
CDR3 DNA: TGCGCCAGCAGTGAGTTCCGGCGTCAGGGGGATACGCAGTATTTT

J gene: TRBJ2-7
D gene: TRBD1
V gene: TRBV27
clone size: few
CDR3 protein: CASSPGQAREQYF
CDR3 DNA: TGTGCCAGCAGTCCCGGACAGGCTCGGGAGCAGTACTTC

J gene: TRBJ1-5
D gene: -
V gene: TRBV18
clone size: -
CDR3 protein: CASSLNRASNQPQHF
CDR3 DNA: TGTGCCAGCTCACTTAACAGGGCTAGCAATCAGCCCCAGCATTTT

J gene: TRBJ1-2
D gene: TRBD1
V gene: TRBV18
clone size: few
CDR3 protein: CASSPDRAYGYTF
CDR3 DNA: TGTGCCAGCTCACCAGACAGGGCCTATGGCTACACCTTC

J gene: TRBJ1-1
D gene: -
V gene: TRBV11-1
clone size: many
CDR3 protein: CASSSRGGVVLGTEAFF
CDR3 DNA: TGTGCCAGCAGTTCCCGAGGGGGGGTGGTCCTGGGCACTGAAGCTTTCTTT

J gene: TRBJ2-1
D gene: TRBD1
V gene: TRBV6-1
clone size: many
CDR3 protein: CASSHGGQSYNEQFF
CDR3 DNA: TGTGCCAGCAGCCATGGGGGACAGTCCTACAATGAGCAGTTCTTC

J gene: TRBJ1-1
D gene: TRBD1
V gene: TRBV19
clone size: many
CDR3 protein: CASSVPGQGLGAFF
CDR3 DNA: TGTGCCAGTAGTGTTCCGGGACAGGGACTAGGGGCTTTCTTT

J gene: TRBJ1-3
D gene: -
V gene: TRBV28
clone size: many
CDR3 protein: CASSLLAGPGNTIYF
CDR3 DNA: TGTGCCAGCAGTTTATTGGCAGGTCCAGGAAACACCATATATTTT

J gene: TRBJ2-3
D gene: TRBD1
V gene: TRBV6-4
clone size: -
CDR3 protein: CASSVAGGAGDTQYF
CDR3 DNA: TGTGCCAGCAGTGTTGCAGGGGGCGCAGGAGATACGCAGTATTTT

J gene: TRBJ2-3
D gene: TRBD2
V gene: TRBV4-2
clone size: many
CDR3 protein: CASSQERGGPDTQYF
CDR3 DNA: TGTGCCAGCAGCCAAGAGCGGGGGGGCCCAGATACGCAGTATTTT

J gene: TRBJ2-7
D gene: TRBD1
V gene: TRBV9
clone size: -
CDR3 protein: CASSKGQDFSYEQYF
CDR3 DNA: TGTGCCAGCAGCAAAGGACAGGACTTCTCCTACGAGCAGTACTTC

J gene: TRBJ2-1
D gene: -
V gene: TRBV19
clone size: many
CDR3 protein: CASSQGSNEQFF
CDR3 DNA: TGTGCCAGTAGCCAGGGGAGCAATGAGCAGTTCTTC

J gene: TRBJ1-2
D gene: -
V gene: TRBV18
clone size: many
CDR3 protein: CASSPDQGGIDYGYTF
CDR3 DNA: TGTGCCAGCTCACCGGATCAGGGTGGAATTGACTATGGCTACACCTTC

J gene: TRBJ2-3
D gene: -
V gene: TRBV5-1
clone size: -
CDR3 protein: CASSLVPRSVSTDTQYF
CDR3 DNA: TGCGCCAGCAGCTTGGTACCGAGGTCCGTTAGCACAGATACGCAGTATTTT

J gene: TRBJ2-4
D gene: TRBD2
V gene: TRBV7-6
clone size: many
CDR3 protein: CASSPHLAGGENIQYF
CDR3 DNA: TGTGCCAGCAGCCCCCACCTAGCGGGAGGGGAAAACATTCAGTACTTC

J gene: TRBJ1-5
D gene: -
V gene: TRBV28
clone size: -
CDR3 protein: CASRRRNLYSNQPQHF
CDR3 DNA: TGTGCCAGCAGGCGGCGGAACCTTTATAGCAATCAGCCCCAGCATTTT

J gene: TRBJ2-1
D gene: TRBD2
V gene: TRBV9
clone size: -
CDR3 protein: CASSVASGGYNEQFF
CDR3 DNA: TGTGCCAGCAGCGTCGCTAGCGGGGGTTACAATGAGCAGTTCTTC

J gene: TRBJ1-2
D gene: TRBD1
V gene: TRBV12-5
clone size: few
CDR3 protein: CASGLGPGTGTGYTF
CDR3 DNA: TGTGCTAGTGGTTTGGGTCCCGGGACAGGGACCGGCTACACCTTC

J gene: TRBJ1-2
D gene: TRBD1
V gene: TRBV5-1
clone size: many
CDR3 protein: CASSPGQGYGYTF
CDR3 DNA: TGCGCCAGCAGCCCGGGACAGGGCTATGGCTACACCTTC

J gene: TRBJ2-7
D gene: -
V gene: TRBV7-9
clone size: few
CDR3 protein: CAPCQVYVPYEQYF
CDR3 DNA: TGTGCCCCCTGTCAGGTCTACGTACCCTACGAGCAGTACTTC